Listed below are T cell receptor beta chains from one sample, sequenced in a study of T cells after yellow fever vaccination. MiXCR was run by TCRdb on the 5' RACE reads, yielding one entry per CDR3 protein. This table holds roughly 500,000 distinct CDR3 sequences, about a fifth found once. The starting material was PBMCs, obtained 15 days after the yellow fever booster vaccination. All receptors come from a man between 25 and 39 years old who received the YFV17D yellow fever vaccine. The CDR3 runs from the conserved cysteine through the conserved F or W. A D gene is named only where the DNA matches it firmly. Expanded clones get a size class; other rows say once, few or many, or leave the size out.

d_call	v_call	j_call	clone_size	cdr3_aa	cdr3_nt
-	TRBV10-1	TRBJ2-2	few	CASSESPLRRELFF	TGCGCCAGCAGTGAGTCCCCTCTGCGCCGGGAGCTGTTTTTT
TRBD2	TRBV5-1	TRBJ2-3	few	CASSLDGTSVSDTQYF	TGCGCCAGCAGCTTGGACGGGACTAGCGTTTCAGATACGCAGTATTTT
TRBD2	TRBV19	TRBJ2-7	few	CASSPPGTSSSREQYF	TGTGCCAGTAGTCCTCCAGGGACTAGCTCCTCTCGTGAGCAGTACTTC
TRBD2	TRBV5-1	TRBJ2-7	-	CASSREGQVYEQYF	TGCGCCAGCTCCCGGGAGGGCCAGGTCTACGAGCAGTACTTC
TRBD2	TRBV6-2/TRBV6-3	TRBJ2-7	-	CASSPLTSGRNEQYF	TGTGCCAGCAGTCCACTGACTAGCGGGAGGAACGAGCAGTACTTC
TRBD1	TRBV15	TRBJ2-7	-	CATRAGQGIYEQYF	TGTGCCACCAGAGCGGGACAGGGAATCTACGAGCAGTACTTC
-	TRBV27	TRBJ2-7	-	CASSALSTATYEQYF	TGTGCCAGCAGTGCCCTCTCCACTGCTACCTACGAGCAGTACTTC
-	TRBV20-1	TRBJ2-1	-	CSARTDLRTEQFF	TGCAGTGCTAGAACCGATTTGAGGACAGAGCAGTTCTTC
-	TRBV12-3/TRBV12-4	TRBJ2-5	-	CASSLAGYDQETQYF	TGTGCCAGCAGTTTAGCGGGGTATGATCAAGAGACCCAGTACTTC
-	TRBV29-1	TRBJ1-5	few	CSVEVTGGGNQPQHF	TGCAGCGTTGAGGTAACCGGGGGTGGCAATCAGCCCCAGCATTTT
TRBD2	TRBV5-1	TRBJ2-1	few	CASSVSGGSSYNEQFF	TGCGCCAGCAGCGTTTCGGGCGGGAGCTCCTACAATGAGCAGTTCTTC
TRBD2	TRBV27	TRBJ2-3	many	CASSPQRGGDTQYF	TGTGCCAGCAGCCCCCAGCGGGGTGGCGATACGCAGTATTTT
TRBD2	TRBV7-2	TRBJ2-1	-	CASSLDQGLAEEQFF	TGTGCCAGCAGCTTAGATCAGGGTCTAGCGGAGGAGCAGTTCTTC
-	TRBV4-2	TRBJ1-2	few	CASSQDGSRGYGYTF	TGTGCCAGCAGCCAAGATGGTAGCAGAGGCTATGGCTACACCTTC
-	TRBV20-1	TRBJ2-7	-	CSANDGSYEQYF	TGCAGTGCAAATGACGGATCCTACGAGCAGTACTTC
TRBD2	TRBV5-6	TRBJ2-7	-	CASSLNSGSDEQYF	TGTGCCAGCAGCTTGAATAGCGGGAGCGACGAGCAGTACTTC
-	TRBV28	TRBJ2-6	few	CASSLLSWGSGANVLTF	TGTGCCAGCAGTTTACTCTCTTGGGGCTCTGGGGCCAACGTCCTGACTTTC
-	TRBV10-3	TRBJ2-3	-	CAISGITDTQYF	TGTGCCATCAGTGGAATTACAGATACGCAGTATTTT
-	TRBV28	TRBJ2-7	-	CASSLDINAYEQYF	TGTGCCAGCAGTCTGGACATTAACGCCTACGAGCAGTACTTC
-	TRBV6-1	TRBJ2-5	-	CASASGAQETQYF	TGTGCCAGCGCCTCCGGGGCGCAAGAGACCCAGTACTTC
TRBD1	TRBV27	TRBJ2-2	few	CASCLRGQGSGELFF	TGTGCCAGCTGCCTTAGGGGACAGGGTTCCGGGGAGCTGTTTTTT
-	TRBV7-9	TRBJ2-1	few	CASSFTTGFSSYNEQFF	TGTGCCAGCAGCTTTACTACAGGGTTCAGCTCCTACAATGAGCAGTTCTTC
TRBD1	TRBV20-1	TRBJ1-1	few	CSAPGGPEAFF	TGCAGTGCGCCAGGGGGCCCTGAAGCTTTCTTT
TRBD1	TRBV12-3/TRBV12-4	TRBJ1-2	-	CASNTGVEDGYTF	TGTGCCAGCAACACAGGGGTGGAAGATGGCTACACCTTC
TRBD1	TRBV20-1	TRBJ2-3	-	CSARGDRVNTDTQYF	TGCAGTGCTAGGGGGGACAGGGTGAACACAGATACGCAGTATTTT
TRBD1	TRBV5-4	TRBJ1-2	-	CASSFEGGWSYGYTF	TGTGCCAGCAGCTTTGAAGGGGGCTGGAGCTATGGCTACACCTTC
-	TRBV7-8	TRBJ2-6	few	CASSPRTGANVLTF	TGTGCCAGCAGCCCAAGGACCGGGGCCAACGTCCTGACTTTC
TRBD2	TRBV5-1	TRBJ2-3	few	CASSSFGGTADTQYF	TGCGCCAGCAGCTCCTTCGGGGGGACCGCAGATACGCAGTATTTT
TRBD1	TRBV5-1	TRBJ2-1	-	CASSPPGQVYNEQFF	TGCGCCAGCAGCCCCCCGGGACAGGTATACAATGAGCAGTTCTTC
-	TRBV5-1	TRBJ2-3	few	CASSGDWDTQYF	TGCGCCAGCAGCGGTGATTGGGATACGCAGTATTTT
-	TRBV20-1	TRBJ2-1	-	CSARGPLPGLHRVSEQFF	TGCAGTGCTAGAGGTCCACTTCCGGGACTCCATAGGGTGAGTGAGCAGTTCTTC
-	TRBV18	TRBJ2-2	-	CASLPGPNTGELFF	TGTGCCAGCTTACCGGGGCCGAACACCGGGGAGCTGTTTTTT
-	TRBV20-1	TRBJ2-7	-	CSASLMEEQYF	TGCAGTGCTAGCCTCATGGAAGAGCAGTACTTC
-	TRBV29-1	TRBJ2-7	-	CSVGRRRESSYEQYF	TGCAGCGTTGGTCGGCGCAGGGAGAGCTCCTACGAGCAGTACTTC
-	TRBV5-1	TRBJ2-7	-	CASSRAERYPPYEQYF	TGCGCCAGCAGCCGGGCCGAGCGTTATCCCCCCTACGAGCAGTACTTC
TRBD1	TRBV5-1	TRBJ2-7	few	CASSLDRGAPGKYF	TGCGCCAGCAGCTTGGACAGGGGCGCTCCGGGGAAGTACTTC
-	TRBV4-3	TRBJ2-7	-	CASSQETWSEQYF	TGCGCCAGCAGCCAAGAGACGTGGAGCGAGCAGTACTTC
TRBD2	TRBV7-2	TRBJ2-3	-	CASSPPELATKDTQYF	TGTGCCAGCAGCCCACCGGAACTAGCGACAAAAGATACGCAGTATTTT
-	TRBV7-9	TRBJ2-2	few	CASSLVGTGGRTGELFF	TGTGCCAGCAGCTTAGTGGGGACTGGCGGTCGTACCGGGGAGCTGTTTTTT
-	TRBV5-5	TRBJ2-1	few	CASSRTLQYNEQFF	TGTGCCAGCAGCCGTACCCTTCAATACAATGAGCAGTTCTTC
-	TRBV6-2/TRBV6-3	TRBJ1-1	few	CASSYERGVAFF	TGTGCCAGCAGTTACGAGAGAGGGGTGGCTTTCTTT
-	TRBV25-1	TRBJ2-1	-	CAKRPGQGYPSGNWEQFF	TGTGCCAAACGCCCGGGACAGGGTTATCCTAGCGGGAATTGGGAGCAGTTCTTC
-	TRBV28	TRBJ1-5	-	CASRFRDRPQHF	TGTGCCAGCAGGTTCAGGGATCGGCCCCAGCATTTT
TRBD2	TRBV18	TRBJ2-3	-	CASSIVAGVFDTQYF	TGTGCCAGCTCGATTGTAGCGGGAGTATTTGATACGCAGTATTTT
-	TRBV19	TRBJ2-7	many	CASSIRTPADYEQYF	TGTGCCAGTAGTATCAGGACACCGGCGGACTACGAGCAGTACTTC
TRBD1	TRBV15	TRBJ2-7	-	CATSRDSSGTGYEQYF	TGTGCCACCAGCAGAGATTCATCCGGGACAGGCTACGAGCAGTACTTC
TRBD1	TRBV20-1	TRBJ1-2	-	CSARDAHRGAPGYTF	TGCAGTGCTAGGGACGCCCACAGGGGCGCGCCTGGCTACACCTTC
-	TRBV3-1	TRBJ2-5	-	CASLGDQETQYF	TGTGCCAGCCTAGGGGATCAAGAGACCCAGTACTTC
-	TRBV10-1	TRBJ2-3	few	CASSDQGSTDTQYF	TGCGCCAGCAGTGACCAGGGAAGCACAGATACGCAGTATTTT
-	TRBV20-1	TRBJ2-7	-	CSARGETGYEQYF	TGCAGTGCTAGAGGTGAGACAGGCTACGAGCAGTACTTC
-	TRBV28	TRBJ1-6	-	CASNENRERGSPLHF	TGTGCCAGCAACGAAAACAGGGAGCGTGGTTCACCCCTCCACTTT
TRBD2	TRBV12-3/TRBV12-4	TRBJ2-2	few	CASRSGTSGPRQLFF	TGTGCCAGCAGATCCGGGACTAGCGGACCCCGTCAGCTGTTTTTT
-	TRBV15	TRBJ2-2	-	CATSRALAENTGELFF	TGTGCCACCAGCAGAGCGTTGGCGGAGAACACCGGGGAGCTGTTTTTT
-	TRBV12-3/TRBV12-4	TRBJ1-3	-	CASSFADSGNTIYF	TGTGCCAGCAGTTTCGCGGACTCTGGAAACACCATATATTTT